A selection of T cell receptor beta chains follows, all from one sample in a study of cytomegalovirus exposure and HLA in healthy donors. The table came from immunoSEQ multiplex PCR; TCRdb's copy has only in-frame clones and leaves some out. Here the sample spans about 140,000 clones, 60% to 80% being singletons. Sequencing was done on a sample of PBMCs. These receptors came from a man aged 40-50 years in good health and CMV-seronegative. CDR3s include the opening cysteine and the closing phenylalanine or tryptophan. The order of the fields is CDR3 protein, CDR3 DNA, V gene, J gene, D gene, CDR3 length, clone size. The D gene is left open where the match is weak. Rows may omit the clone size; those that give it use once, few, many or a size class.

CDR3: CSVLIEKLFF; DNA: TGCAGCGTTTTAATCGAAAAACTGTTTTTT; V: TRBV29-1; J: TRBJ1-4; D: NA; length: 10; size: NA
CDR3: CASRENRGTNEKLFF; DNA: TGTGCCAGCAGAGAAAACAGGGGAACTAATGAAAAACTGTTTTTT; V: TRBV2; J: TRBJ1-4; D: TRBD1; length: 15; size: NA
CDR3: CASSQAQGNYGYTF; DNA: TGCGCCAGCAGCCAAGCTCAGGGAAACTATGGCTACACCTTC; V: TRBV4-1; J: TRBJ1-2; D: NA; length: 14; size: few
CDR3: CASSQGALAEGGGETQYF; DNA: TGCGCCAGCAGCCAAGGGGCTCTAGCGGAGGGGGGTGGGGAGACCCAGTACTTC; V: TRBV4-1; J: TRBJ2-5; D: NA; length: 18; size: NA
CDR3: CASSPGTGELFF; DNA: TGTGCCAGCAGCCCGGGGACCGGGGAGCTGTTTTTT; V: TRBV7-7; J: TRBJ2-2; D: NA; length: 12; size: NA
CDR3: CASSLDDRAGTEAFF; DNA: TGTGCCAGCAGCTTAGATGATAGGGCGGGCACTGAAGCTTTCTTT; V: TRBV11-2; J: TRBJ1-1; D: NA; length: 15; size: NA
CDR3: CVRSSRAGNHWIPYGYTF; DNA: TGTGTCAGAAGCTCCCGGGCAGGGAACCATTGGATTCCTTATGGCTACACCTTC; V: TRBV7-5; J: TRBJ1-2; D: NA; length: 18; size: NA
CDR3: CATSRDQGAGYGYTF; DNA: TGTGCCACCAGCAGAGATCAGGGGGCCGGCTATGGCTACACCTTC; V: TRBV15; J: TRBJ1-2; D: TRBD1; length: 15; size: NA
CDR3: CSVEVTGGGKDTF; DNA: TGCAGCGTTGAAGTCACAGGGGGCGGGAAGGACACCTTC; V: TRBV29-1; J: TRBJ1-2; D: TRBD1; length: 13; size: NA
CDR3: CASTSRRDTQYF; DNA: TGTGCCAGCACCTCTAGAAGAGATACGCAGTATTTT; V: TRBV4-2; J: TRBJ2-3; D: NA; length: 12; size: few
CDR3: CSARERAGAFF; DNA: TGCAGTGCTAGAGAGCGGGCCGGAGCTTTCTTT; V: TRBV20-1; J: TRBJ1-1; D: NA; length: 11; size: NA
CDR3: CASSAPTGGSYNEQFF; DNA: TGTGCCAGCAGCGCCCCGACAGGGGGCTCCTACAATGAGCAGTTCTTC; V: TRBV5-4; J: TRBJ2-1; D: TRBD1; length: 16; size: NA
CDR3: CASSEGMAGELFF; DNA: TGTGCCAGTAGTGAGGGTATGGCCGGGGAGCTGTTTTTT; V: TRBV19; J: TRBJ2-2; D: NA; length: 13; size: NA
CDR3: CSVAATHEQFF; DNA: TGCAGTGTAGCGGCGACCCATGAGCAGTTCTTC; V: TRBV20-1; J: TRBJ2-1; D: NA; length: 11; size: NA
CDR3: CASSLGPGGTYNSPLHF; DNA: TGTGCCAGCAGCTTAGGCCCAGGGGGAACGTATAATTCACCCCTCCACTTT; V: TRBV13; J: TRBJ1-6; D: TRBD1; length: 17; size: NA
CDR3: CASSPRGGQGNSPLHF; DNA: TGTGCCAGCAGCCCCAGGGGAGGACAGGGCAATTCACCCCTCCACTTT; V: TRBV6-4; J: TRBJ1-6; D: TRBD1; length: 16; size: NA
CDR3: CASSDTGGFETQYF; DNA: TGTGCCAGCAGCGATACGGGGGGATTTGAGACCCAGTACTTC; V: TRBV11-2; J: TRBJ2-5; D: TRBD2; length: 14; size: once
CDR3: CASSEAAEVQPQHF; DNA: TGTGCCAGCAGTGAAGCGGCGGAAGTTCAGCCCCAGCATTTT; V: TRBV6-1; J: TRBJ1-5; D: NA; length: 14; size: NA
CDR3: CASSLAQGRSGNTIYF; DNA: TGTGCCAGCAGCTTAGCGCAGGGGCGCTCTGGAAACACCATATATTTT; V: TRBV7-8; J: TRBJ1-3; D: NA; length: 16; size: once
CDR3: CASSSTSSTQYF; DNA: TGTGCCAGCAGCTCGACTTCCTCTACGCAGTATTTT; V: TRBV7-6; J: TRBJ2-3; D: NA; length: 12; size: once
CDR3: CASSLSPTVTTNEQYF; DNA: TGCGCCAGCAGCTTGTCGCCGACAGTGACGACGAACGAGCAGTACTTC; V: TRBV5-1; J: TRBJ2-7; D: NA; length: 16; size: few
CDR3: CASSAGGLSYEQYF; DNA: TGTGCCAGCAGCGCAGGGGGCCTATCCTACGAGCAGTACTTC; V: TRBV9; J: TRBJ2-7; D: TRBD1; length: 14; size: NA
CDR3: CASSSSQGGNTIYF; DNA: TGTGCCAGCAGCTCCAGTCAGGGCGGAAACACCATATATTTT; V: TRBV5-4; J: TRBJ1-3; D: NA; length: 14; size: NA
CDR3: CASEGETGELFF; DNA: TGTGCCAGTGAAGGGGAAACCGGGGAGCTGTTTTTT; V: TRBV19; J: TRBJ2-2; D: NA; length: 12; size: NA
CDR3: CASSLTGGTPFKYF; DNA: TGTGCCAGCAGCTTAACAGGGGGCACTCCTTTTAAGTACTTC; V: TRBV7-9; J: TRBJ2-7; D: TRBD1; length: 14; size: once
CDR3: CAWSVPGLGQPQHF; DNA: TGTGCCTGGAGTGTACCGGGGTTGGGTCAGCCCCAGCATTTT; V: TRBV30; J: TRBJ1-5; D: NA; length: 14; size: NA
CDR3: CASSLRTGPTYQPQHF; DNA: TGTGCCAGCAGCCTTCGGACAGGGCCTACTTATCAGCCCCAGCATTTT; V: TRBV7-2; J: TRBJ1-5; D: TRBD1; length: 16; size: few
CDR3: CASSSPPGQPQHF; DNA: TGTGCCAGCAGCTCTCCGCCCGGGCAGCCCCAGCATTTT; V: TRBV7-9; J: TRBJ1-5; D: NA; length: 13; size: NA
CDR3: CASSLVRTSGQGLTYEQYF; DNA: TGCGCCAGCAGCTTGGTCCGAACCTCGGGACAGGGCCTAACCTACGAGCAGTACTTC; V: TRBV5-1; J: TRBJ2-7; D: TRBD1; length: 19; size: NA
CDR3: CASSPLAGPSSYNEQFF; DNA: TGTGCCAGCAGCCCCCTAGCGGGCCCTAGCTCCTACAATGAGCAGTTCTTC; V: TRBV7-3; J: TRBJ2-1; D: TRBD2; length: 17; size: NA
CDR3: CASGTGQTLNTEAFF; DNA: TGTGCCAGCGGAACTGGACAGACCCTGAACACTGAAGCTTTCTTT; V: TRBV5-6; J: TRBJ1-1; D: NA; length: 15; size: NA
CDR3: CTSSYGESTGELFF; DNA: TGTACCAGCAGTTACGGGGAGAGCACCGGGGAGCTGTTTTTT; V: TRBV6-5; J: TRBJ2-2; D: NA; length: 14; size: NA
CDR3: CASSQVGGYTDTQYF; DNA: TGTGCCAGCAGCCAAGTAGGGGGATACACAGATACGCAGTATTTT; V: TRBV14; J: TRBJ2-3; D: NA; length: 15; size: NA
CDR3: CASSQSKSGRYQPQHF; DNA: TGCGCCAGCAGTCAATCGAAGTCAGGGCGCTACCAGCCCCAGCATTTT; V: TRBV23-1; J: TRBJ1-5; D: NA; length: 16; size: NA
CDR3: CASRELNYGYTF; DNA: TGTGCCAGCCGGGAACTCAACTATGGCTACACCTTC; V: TRBV19; J: TRBJ1-2; D: NA; length: 12; size: NA
CDR3: CATSRASGSLTDTQYF; DNA: TGTGCCACCAGCAGAGCATCAGGGTCTTTGACAGATACGCAGTATTTT; V: TRBV15; J: TRBJ2-3; D: NA; length: 16; size: once
CDR3: CASSQDTAEYNSPLHF; DNA: TGCGCCAGCAGCCAAGATACAGCCGAGTATAATTCACCCCTCCACTTT; V: TRBV4-1; J: TRBJ1-6; D: NA; length: 16; size: NA
CDR3: CATSQELKAFF; DNA: TGTGCCACCAGCCAAGAACTGAAAGCTTTCTTT; V: TRBV15; J: TRBJ1-1; D: NA; length: 11; size: NA
CDR3: CASSMRLQETQYF; DNA: TGTGCCAGCAGCATGAGGCTTCAAGAGACCCAGTACTTC; V: TRBV6-1; J: TRBJ2-5; D: NA; length: 13; size: NA
CDR3: CASTAGSPLHF; DNA: TGTGCCAGTACGGCAGGCTCACCCCTCCACTTT; V: TRBV28; J: TRBJ1-6; D: NA; length: 11; size: NA
CDR3: CASSPRGSYGYTF; DNA: TGTGCCAGCAGCCCGAGGGGGTCCTATGGCTACACCTTC; V: TRBV9; J: TRBJ1-2; D: NA; length: 13; size: NA
CDR3: CASRSQQAGDTQYF; DNA: TGCGCCAGCAGATCTCAGCAAGCGGGGGATACCCAGTACTTC; V: TRBV4-1; J: TRBJ2-5; D: TRBD2; length: 14; size: NA
CDR3: CASSSTGGYGYTF; DNA: TGTGCCAGCAGCTCGACAGGGGGCTATGGCTACACCTTC; V: TRBV5-8; J: TRBJ1-2; D: TRBD1; length: 13; size: NA
CDR3: CASSYGGSYEQYF; DNA: TGTGCCAGCAGTTACGGAGGGTCCTACGAGCAGTACTTC; V: TRBV6-6; J: TRBJ2-7; D: NA; length: 13; size: NA
CDR3: CASSESRGAGTGELFF; DNA: TGCGCCAGCAGTGAGTCGCGGGGGGCGGGCACCGGGGAGCTGTTTTTT; V: TRBV10-2; J: TRBJ2-2; D: TRBD2; length: 16; size: NA
CDR3: CASSLAGGFNEQFF; DNA: TGTGCCAGCAGCTTGGCCGGCGGGTTCAATGAGCAGTTCTTC; V: TRBV5-4; J: TRBJ2-1; D: NA; length: 14; size: NA